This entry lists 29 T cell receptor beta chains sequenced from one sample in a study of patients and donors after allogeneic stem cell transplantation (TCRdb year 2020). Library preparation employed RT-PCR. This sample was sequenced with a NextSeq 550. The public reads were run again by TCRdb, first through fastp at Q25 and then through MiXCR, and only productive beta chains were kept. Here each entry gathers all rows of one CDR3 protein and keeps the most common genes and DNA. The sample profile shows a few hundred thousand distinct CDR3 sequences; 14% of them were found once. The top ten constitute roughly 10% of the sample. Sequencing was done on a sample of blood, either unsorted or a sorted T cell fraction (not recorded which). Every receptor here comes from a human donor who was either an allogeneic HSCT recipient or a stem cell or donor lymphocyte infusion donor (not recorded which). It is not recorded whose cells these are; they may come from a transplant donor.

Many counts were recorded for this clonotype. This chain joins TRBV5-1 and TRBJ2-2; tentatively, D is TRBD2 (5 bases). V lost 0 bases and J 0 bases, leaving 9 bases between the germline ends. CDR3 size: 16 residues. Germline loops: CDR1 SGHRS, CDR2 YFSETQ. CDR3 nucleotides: TGCGCCAGCAGCTTGGTACCCGGGGCGAACACCGGGGAGCTGTTTTTT. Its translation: CASSLVPGANTGELFF. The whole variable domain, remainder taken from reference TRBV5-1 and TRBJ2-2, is KAGVTQTPRYLIKTRGQQVTLSCSPISGHRSVSWYQQTPGQGLQFLFEYFSETQRNKGNFPGRFSGRQFSNSRSEMNVSTLELGDSALYLCASSLVPGANTGELFFGEGSRLTVL.

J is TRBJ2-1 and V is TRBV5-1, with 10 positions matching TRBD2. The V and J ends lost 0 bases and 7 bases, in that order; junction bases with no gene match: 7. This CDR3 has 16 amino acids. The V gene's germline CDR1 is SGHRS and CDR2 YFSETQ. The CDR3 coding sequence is TGCGCCAGCAGCTTGGTTGCTAGCGGGAGTTTTAATGAGCAGTTCTTC. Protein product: CASSLVASGSFNEQFF.

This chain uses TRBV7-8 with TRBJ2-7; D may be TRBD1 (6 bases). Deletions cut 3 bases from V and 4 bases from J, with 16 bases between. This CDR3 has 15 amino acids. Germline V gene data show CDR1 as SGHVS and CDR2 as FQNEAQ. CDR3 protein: CASSFRRTVTYEQYF. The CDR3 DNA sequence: TGTGCCAGCAGCTTTAGAAGGACAGTAACTTACGAGCAGTACTTC. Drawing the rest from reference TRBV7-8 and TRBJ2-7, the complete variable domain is GAGVSQSPRYKVAKRGQDVALRCDPISGHVSLFWYQQALGQGPEFLTYFQNEAQLDKSGLPSDRFFAERPEGSVSTLKIQRTQQEDSAVYLCASSFRRTVTYEQYFGPGTRLTVT.

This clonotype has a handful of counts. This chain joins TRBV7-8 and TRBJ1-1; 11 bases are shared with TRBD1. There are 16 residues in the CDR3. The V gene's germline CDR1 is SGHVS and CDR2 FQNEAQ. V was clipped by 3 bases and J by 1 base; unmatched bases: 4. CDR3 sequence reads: CASSFRTGGPNTEAFF. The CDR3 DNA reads TGTGCCAGCAGCTTCCGGACAGGGGGCCCGAACACTGAAGCTTTCTTT.

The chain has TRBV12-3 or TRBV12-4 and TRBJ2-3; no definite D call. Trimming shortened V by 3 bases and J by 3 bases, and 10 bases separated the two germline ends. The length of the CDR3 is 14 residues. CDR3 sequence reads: CASSLGLDTDTQYF. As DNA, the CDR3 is TGTGCCAGCAGTTTGGGTCTAGATACAGATACGCAGTATTTT.

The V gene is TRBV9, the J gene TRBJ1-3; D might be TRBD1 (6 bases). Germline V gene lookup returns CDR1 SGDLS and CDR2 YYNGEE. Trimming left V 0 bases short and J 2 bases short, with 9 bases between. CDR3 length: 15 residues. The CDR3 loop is CASSVEGGAGNTIYF. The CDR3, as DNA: TGTGCCAGCAGCGTAGAGGGGGGGGCTGGAAACACCATATATTTT.

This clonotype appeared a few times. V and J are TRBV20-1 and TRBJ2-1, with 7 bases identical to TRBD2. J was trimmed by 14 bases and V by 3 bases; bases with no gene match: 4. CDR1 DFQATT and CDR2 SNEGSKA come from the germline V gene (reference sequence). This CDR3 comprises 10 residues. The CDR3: CSASRTREFF. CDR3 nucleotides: TGCAGTGCTAGCCGGACTAGGGAGTTCTTC.

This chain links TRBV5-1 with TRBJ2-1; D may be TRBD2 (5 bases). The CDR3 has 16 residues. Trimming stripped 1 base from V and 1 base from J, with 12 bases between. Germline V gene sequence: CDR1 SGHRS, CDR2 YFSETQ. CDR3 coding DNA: TGCGCCAGCAGCTTGTTAGGCGGGCGGTCCTACAATGAGCAGTTCTTC. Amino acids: CASSLLGGRSYNEQFF.

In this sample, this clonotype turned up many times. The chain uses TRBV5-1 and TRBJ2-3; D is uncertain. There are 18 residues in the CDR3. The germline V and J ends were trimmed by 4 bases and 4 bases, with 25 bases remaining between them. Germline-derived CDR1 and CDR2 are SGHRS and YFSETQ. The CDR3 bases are TGCGCCAGCAGCGTGGAAGTGACGGCCGGATACCGTGCAGATACGCAGTATTTT. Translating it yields CASSVEVTAGYRADTQYF. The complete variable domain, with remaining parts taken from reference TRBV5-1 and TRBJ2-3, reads KAGVTQTPRYLIKTRGQQVTLSCSPISGHRSVSWYQQTPGQGLQFLFEYFSETQRNKGNFPGRFSGRQFSNSRSEMNVSTLELGDSALYLCASSVEVTAGYRADTQYFGPGTRLTVL.

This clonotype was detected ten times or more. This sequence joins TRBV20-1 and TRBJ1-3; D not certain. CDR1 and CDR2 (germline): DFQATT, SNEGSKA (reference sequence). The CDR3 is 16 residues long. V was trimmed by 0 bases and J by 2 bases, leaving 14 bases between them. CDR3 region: CSARDPVVDTGNTIYF. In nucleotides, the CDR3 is TGCAGTGCTAGAGACCCGGTCGTGGATACTGGAAACACCATATATTTT.

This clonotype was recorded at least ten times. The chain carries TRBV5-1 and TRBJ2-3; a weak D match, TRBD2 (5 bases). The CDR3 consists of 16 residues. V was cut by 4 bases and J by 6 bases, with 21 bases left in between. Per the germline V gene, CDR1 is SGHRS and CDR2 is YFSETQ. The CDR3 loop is CASSPHEQRSSDTQYF. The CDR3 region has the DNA TGCGCCAGCAGCCCGCACGAACAGCGGTCCTCGGATACGCAGTATTTT.

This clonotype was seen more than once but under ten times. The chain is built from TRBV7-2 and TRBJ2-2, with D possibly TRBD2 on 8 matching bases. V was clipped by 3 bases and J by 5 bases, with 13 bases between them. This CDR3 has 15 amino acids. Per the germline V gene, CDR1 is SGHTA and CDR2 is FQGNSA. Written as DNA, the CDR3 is TGTGCCAGCAGCTTCGGGGGGGACAGAACCGGGGAGCTGTTTTTT. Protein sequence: CASSFGGDRTGELFF.

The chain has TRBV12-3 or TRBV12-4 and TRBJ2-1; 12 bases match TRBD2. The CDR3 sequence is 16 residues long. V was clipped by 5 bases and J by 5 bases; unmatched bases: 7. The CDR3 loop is CASSGTSGRTNNEQFF. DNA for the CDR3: TGTGCCAGCAGTGGTACTAGCGGGAGGACCAACAATGAGCAGTTCTTC.

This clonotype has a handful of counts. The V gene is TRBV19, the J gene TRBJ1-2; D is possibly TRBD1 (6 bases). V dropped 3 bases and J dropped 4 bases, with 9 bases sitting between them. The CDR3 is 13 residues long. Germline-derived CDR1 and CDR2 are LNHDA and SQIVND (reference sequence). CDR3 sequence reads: CASSISGAYGYTF. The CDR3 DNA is TGTGCCAGTAGTATTTCAGGGGCCTATGGCTACACCTTC.

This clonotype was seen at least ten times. The CDR3 region is CASSVNAGQGNYGYTF. The CDR3 region has the DNA TGTGCCAGCAGCGTAAATGCGGGACAGGGGAACTATGGCTACACCTTC. The gene calls are TRBV9 and TRBJ1-2; TRBD1 agrees at 10 bases. The germline gives CDR1 SGDLS, CDR2 YYNGEE. Trimming at V came to 1 base and at J to 2 bases, leaving 5 bases not matched to a gene. The CDR3 is 16 amino acids. Drawing the rest from reference TRBV9 and TRBJ1-2, the complete variable domain is DSGVTQTPKHLITATGQRVTLRCSPRSGDLSVYWYQQSLDQGLQFLIQYYNGEERAKGNILERFSAQQFPDLHSELNLSSLELGDSALYFCASSVNAGQGNYGYTFGSGTRLTVV.

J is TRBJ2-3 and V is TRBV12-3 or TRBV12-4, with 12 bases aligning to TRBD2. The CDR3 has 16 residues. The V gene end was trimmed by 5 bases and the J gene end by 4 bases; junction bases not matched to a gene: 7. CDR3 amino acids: CASSLSLAGGADTQYF. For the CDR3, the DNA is TGTGCCAGCAGTCTATCGCTAGCGGGGGGGGCAGATACGCAGTATTTT.

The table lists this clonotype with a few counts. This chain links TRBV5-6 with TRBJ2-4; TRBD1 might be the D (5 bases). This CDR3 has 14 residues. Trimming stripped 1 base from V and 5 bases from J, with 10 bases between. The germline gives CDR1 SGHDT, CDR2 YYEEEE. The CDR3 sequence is CASSLWGNENIQYF. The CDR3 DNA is TGTGCCAGCAGCTTGTGGGGCAACGAAAACATTCAGTACTTC.

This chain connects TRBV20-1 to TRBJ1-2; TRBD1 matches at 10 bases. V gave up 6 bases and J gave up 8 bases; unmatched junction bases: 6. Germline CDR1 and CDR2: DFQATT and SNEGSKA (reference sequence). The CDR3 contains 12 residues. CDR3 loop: CSASPGQGGYTF. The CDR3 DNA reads TGCAGTGCCTCTCCGGGACAGGGGGGCTACACCTTC.

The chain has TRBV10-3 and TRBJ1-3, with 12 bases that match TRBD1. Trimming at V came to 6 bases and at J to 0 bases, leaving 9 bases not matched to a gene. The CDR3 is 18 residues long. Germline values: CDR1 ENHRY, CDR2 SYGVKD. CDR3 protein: CAISPGTGGVPSGNTIYF. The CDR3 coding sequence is TGTGCCATCAGCCCCGGGACAGGGGGCGTCCCCTCTGGAAACACCATATATTTT.

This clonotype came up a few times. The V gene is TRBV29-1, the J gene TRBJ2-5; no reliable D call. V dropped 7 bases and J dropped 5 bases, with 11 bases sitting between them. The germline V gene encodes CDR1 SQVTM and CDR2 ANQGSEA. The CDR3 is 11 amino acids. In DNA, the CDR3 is TGCAGCGGCTGGGCTGGGGAGACCCAGTACTTC. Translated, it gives CSGWAGETQYF.

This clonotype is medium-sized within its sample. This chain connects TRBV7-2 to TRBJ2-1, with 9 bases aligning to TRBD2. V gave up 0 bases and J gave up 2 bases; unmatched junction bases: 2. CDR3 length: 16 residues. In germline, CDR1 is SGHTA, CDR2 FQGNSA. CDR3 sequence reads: CASSLAASGTYNEQFF. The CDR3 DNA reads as TGTGCCAGCAGCTTAGCCGCTAGCGGGACCTACAATGAGCAGTTCTTC.

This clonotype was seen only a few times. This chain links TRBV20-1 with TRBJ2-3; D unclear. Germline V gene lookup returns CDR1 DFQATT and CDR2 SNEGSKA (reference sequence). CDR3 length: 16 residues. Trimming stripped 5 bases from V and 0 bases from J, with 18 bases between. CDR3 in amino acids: CSASKEVAESTDTQYF. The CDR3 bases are TGCAGTGCTTCGAAGGAAGTAGCAGAGAGCACAGATACGCAGTATTTT.

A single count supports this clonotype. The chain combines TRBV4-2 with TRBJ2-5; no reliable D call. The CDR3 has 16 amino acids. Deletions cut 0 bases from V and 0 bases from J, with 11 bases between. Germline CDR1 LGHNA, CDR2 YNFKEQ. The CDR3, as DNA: TGTGCCAGCAGCCAAGAAGGCCCAGGCCACCAAGAGACCCAGTACTTC. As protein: CASSQEGPGHQETQYF.

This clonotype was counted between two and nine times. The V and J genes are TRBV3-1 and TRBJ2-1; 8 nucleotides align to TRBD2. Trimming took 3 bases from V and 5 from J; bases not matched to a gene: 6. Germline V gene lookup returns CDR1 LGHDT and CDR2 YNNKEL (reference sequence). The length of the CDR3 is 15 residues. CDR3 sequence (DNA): TGTGCCAGCAGCCAGCCCGGGACTAGAAACAATGAGCAGTTCTTC. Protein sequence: CASSQPGTRNNEQFF.

The CDR3 loop reads CASRGSEQGPAQPQHF. CDR3 nucleotides: TGTGCCAGCCGTGGATCTGAACAGGGGCCGGCTCAGCCCCAGCATTTT. The chain employs TRBV25-1 and TRBJ1-5; 7 nucleotides line up with TRBD1. Germline V gene lookup returns CDR1 MGHDK and CDR2 SYGVNS. CDR3 length: 16 residues. With 8 bases clipped from V and 6 bases from J, the junction kept 16 bases outside the gene matches.

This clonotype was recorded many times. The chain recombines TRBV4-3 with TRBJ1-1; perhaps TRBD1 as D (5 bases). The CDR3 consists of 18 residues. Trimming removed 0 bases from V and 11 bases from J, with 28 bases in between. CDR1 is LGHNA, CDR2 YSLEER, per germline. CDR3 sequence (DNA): TGCGCCAGCAGCCAAGATCTATCCCCCAGGGTCCCACCTGTGACGGCTTTCTTT. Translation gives CASSQDLSPRVPPVTAFF.

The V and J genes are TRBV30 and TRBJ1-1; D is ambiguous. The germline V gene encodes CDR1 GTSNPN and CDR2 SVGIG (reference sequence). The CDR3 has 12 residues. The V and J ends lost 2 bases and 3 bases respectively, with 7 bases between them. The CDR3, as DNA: TGTGCCTGGAGTCGAAGGGACACTGAAGCTTTCTTT. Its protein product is CAWSRRDTEAFF.

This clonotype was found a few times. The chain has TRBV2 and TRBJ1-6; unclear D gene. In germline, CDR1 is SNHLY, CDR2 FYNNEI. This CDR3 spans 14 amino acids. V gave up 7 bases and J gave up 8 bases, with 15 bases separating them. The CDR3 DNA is TGTGCCAGCATCAGTTGGCAAGAGTATTCACCCCTCCACTTT. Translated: CASISWQEYSPLHF.

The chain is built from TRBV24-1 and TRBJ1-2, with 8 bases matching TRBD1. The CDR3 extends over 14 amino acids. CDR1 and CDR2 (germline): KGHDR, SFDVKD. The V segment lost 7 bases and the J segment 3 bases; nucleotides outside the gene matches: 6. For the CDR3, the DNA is TGTGCCACCAGGCAGACAGGGGAGGACTATGGCTACACCTTC. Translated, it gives CATRQTGEDYGYTF.